This T cell receptor beta chain was captured in a study of T cell responses to AZD1222 COVID-19 vaccine. Study-level points and caveats: Of the AZD1222 recipients, only five to seven were seropositive at baseline. Recipients of two AZD1222 doses showed rising Spike-specific TCR breadth and depth. Reports say nearly half of spike-specific TCRs go after unmutated variant regions. Donors were chiefly white British, with a greater number of females, and clonal diversity was perhaps underestimated.

TCRdb keeps only in-frame clones here, not all; method: immunoSEQ multiplex PCR. The sample consists of approximately 160,000 clones, around 90% of them appearing once. The V end was cut by 5 bases, the J end by 3 bases, with 17 bases between. Germline V gives CDR1 MNHEY, CDR2 SVGEGT. This CDR3 region has 15 residues. Comments on this clone: The antigen is undetermined.

The sample here was peripheral blood, taken on day 0 of AZD1222 vaccination. This receptor was obtained from an adult in good health. This chain joins TRBV6-2 or TRBV6-3 and TRBJ2-7; D may be TRBD1 or TRBD2 (6 bases each). The DNA for the CDR3 is TGTGCCAGCAGTGATCTTGGGGGGCGCTTCTACGAGCAGTACTTC. This translates into CASSDLGGRFYEQYF.